The 5 T cell receptor beta chains given below trace back to one sample, sequenced in a study of cytomegalovirus exposure and HLA in healthy donors. The PCR made use of 60 Vbeta and 13 Jbeta primers. Data came from immunoSEQ multiplex PCR; TCRdb stores just in-frame clones and leaves some out. The data contain some 130,000 clones, over 80% of them singletons. The sequencing sample was made of PBMCs. The receptors were gathered from a boy between 10 and 17 years old in good health and CMV-seronegative.

This clone was recorded once. Distinct nucleotide sequences in the sample also encode this CDR3. V is TRBV6-1 and J is TRBJ2-7; TRBD2 is a possible D gene (6 bases). This CDR3 spans 15 amino acids. The germline V gene encodes CDR1 MNHNS and CDR2 SASEGT. The germline V and J ends were trimmed by 1 base and 4 bases, with 14 bases remaining between them. CDR3 protein: CASSEGGLAPYEQYF. The CDR3 nucleotides are TGTGCCAGCAGTGAAGGGGGACTCGCACCTTACGAGCAGTACTTC.

The chain has TRBV6-5 and TRBJ1-2; 7 bases are a match to TRBD1. The germline V gene has CDR1 MNHEY and CDR2 SVGAGI. With 6 bases clipped from V and 7 bases from J, the junction kept 11 bases outside the gene matches. The CDR3 has 14 amino acids. In DNA, the CDR3 is TGTGCCAGCAGACAACAGGGGAGAGGTGGTGGCTACACCTTC. Its protein is CASRQQGRGGGYTF.

This clone was detected only a few times. This chain uses TRBV14 with TRBJ2-7, with TRBD2 as a possible D gene (6 bases). The CDR3 runs to 14 residues. The germline V gene encodes CDR1 SGHDN and CDR2 FVKESK. V was cut by 4 bases and J by 7 bases, with 17 bases left in between. The CDR3 DNA reads TGTGCCAGCAGCCCCGAGGGACTTCGCGGGGAGCAGTACTTC. Protein product: CASSPEGLRGEQYF.

The chain combines TRBV5-1 with TRBJ2-1, with 7 bases lining up with TRBD1. The CDR3 extends over 13 amino acids. The junction had 3 bases not matched to a gene; V was cut back by 0 bases and J by 9 bases. Germline lookup yields CDR1 SGHRS and CDR2 YFSETQ. CDR3 coding DNA: TGCGCCAGCAGCTTGGGTGACAGGGCTGAGCAGTTCTTC. Its translation is CASSLGDRAEQFF.

The CDR3 DNA reads TGTGCCAGCAGCGCGACACTAGCGGGAGTGTTCAATGAGCAGTTCTTC. It is translated as CASSATLAGVFNEQFF. V and J are TRBV7-6 and TRBJ2-1, with TRBD2 matching over 11 bases. V lost 5 bases to trimming and J lost 6 bases; unmatched junction nucleotides: 9. This CDR3 has 16 residues. Germline V gene lookup returns CDR1 SGHVS and CDR2 FNYEAQ.